Each of the 19 T cell receptor beta chains below was sequenced from the same sample in a study of T-cell reconstitution after alpha-beta-depleted transplantation in children. TCRbeta library construction was performed incorporating unique molecular identifiers. One entry per CDR3 protein, called by TCRdb with MiXCR from the PCR reads. The sample shows about 600,000 distinct CDR3 sequences, about 10% of them seen only once. Sequencing used PBMCs from the stem cell graft donor, obtained from the stem cell graft. Receptors originate from a human donor who donated a stem cell graft to a child with acute myeloid leukemia.

This clonotype was seen ten or more times. This sequence joins TRBV7-9 and TRBJ1-2; D is undetermined. The CDR3 runs to 11 residues. Trimming took 1 base from V and 7 from J, leaving 4 bases between them. Germline V gene sequence: CDR1 SEHNR, CDR2 FQNEAQ (reference sequence). The CDR3 here is CASSLGSGYTF. CDR3 sequence (DNA): TGTGCCAGCAGCTTAGGTAGTGGCTACACCTTC.

This clonotype was seen at least ten times. The rearrangement links TRBV24-1 to TRBJ2-2, with TRBD2 matching over 12 bases. V lost 9 bases, J lost 3 bases, and 7 bases stayed unmatched. CDR1 is KGHDR, CDR2 SFDVKD, per germline. This CDR3 comprises 16 residues. The CDR3 here is CATGESSGRDTGELFF. DNA of the CDR3: TGTGCCACCGGAGAATCTAGCGGGAGGGACACCGGGGAGCTGTTTTTT.

This rearrangement joins TRBV7-9 to TRBJ2-7; D not resolved. Trimming stripped 2 bases from V and 1 base from J, with 9 bases between. The CDR3 is made up of 14 amino acids. CDR1 and CDR2 from the germline V gene are SEHNR and FQNEAQ (reference sequence). The CDR3 region is CASSLKSSSYEQYF. The CDR3 DNA reads as TGTGCCAGCAGCTTAAAAAGCAGTTCCTACGAGCAGTACTTC.

This clonotype was observed a few times. The CDR3 carries no conserved terminal phenylalanine or tryptophan, so it likely arises from a read error. It is unclear where the CDR3 begins or ends on the DNA, so no DNA is shown, and the CDR3 is as TCRdb lists it. This chain joins TRBV6-2 or TRBV6-3 and TRBJ2-1; whether TRBD2, the table's D call, matches the DNA was not checked. A total of 13 residues make up the CDR3, ends included. Germline values: CDR1 MNHEY, CDR2 SVGEGT. The CDR3 loop is CASSYSPGGLVEV.

This clonotype has more than one count but fewer than ten. The gene calls are TRBV28 and TRBJ2-1; 11 nucleotides match TRBD2. J lost 5 bases, V lost 4 bases, and 7 bases had no gene match. The germline gives CDR1 MDHEN, CDR2 SYDVKM. The length of the CDR3 is 16 residues. Here the CDR3 reads CASSSRLAGNNNEQFF. CDR3 nucleotides: TGTGCCAGCAGTTCCCGACTAGCGGGAAATAACAATGAGCAGTTCTTC.

In its sample, this clonotype was seen many times. The gene calls are TRBV24-1 and TRBJ2-1; 7 bases agree with TRBD2. Germline CDR1 reads KGHDR; CDR2 reads SFDVKD. The CDR3 has 13 amino acids. Trimming removed 8 bases from V and 9 bases from J; junction bases left unmatched: 9. The CDR3 DNA follows: TGTGCCACCACAAATACTAGCGTCGGTGAGCAGTTCTTC. Encoded protein: CATTNTSVGEQFF.

This clonotype was found many times. This chain links TRBV2 with TRBJ2-3; D call uncertain. With 5 bases removed from V and 4 bases from J, the gap between germline ends came to 1 base. The CDR3 runs 10 residues. Germline V CDR1 and CDR2: SNHLY, FYNNEI. CDR3 loop: CASSPDTQYF. In DNA form, the CDR3 reads TGTGCCAGCAGTCCAGATACGCAGTATTTT.

This clonotype has more than one count but fewer than ten. The CDR3 protein is CSVSSGNEKLFF. The CDR3 DNA reads as TGCAGCGTTTCTTCGGGGAATGAAAAACTGTTTTTT. V usage is TRBV29-1 and J usage is TRBJ1-4; D gene unclear. This CDR3 is built from 12 residues. Germline loops: CDR1 SQVTM, CDR2 ANQGSEA. The V end lost 5 bases, the J end lost 5 bases, and 9 bases lay between the germline ends.

This clonotype occurred many times. The chain links TRBV20-1 to TRBJ2-7, with a possible D match to TRBD1 (6 bases). V was clipped by 0 bases and J by 9 bases, with 18 bases between them. Germline V CDR1 and CDR2: DFQATT, SNEGSKA (reference sequence). The CDR3 spans 14 residues. The chain's CDR3 is CSAREATRGLGQYF. Written as DNA, the CDR3 is TGCAGTGCTAGAGAAGCGACCAGGGGATTGGGGCAGTACTTC.

This clonotype was detected a few times. This CDR3 reads CASRPTSGRDDEQFF. The CDR3 nucleotides are TGTGCCAGCAGGCCGACTAGCGGGAGGGACGATGAGCAGTTCTTC. J is TRBJ2-1 and V is TRBV6-1, with TRBD2 identical over 14 bases. J was trimmed by 8 bases and V by 6 bases; bases with no gene match: 6. This CDR3 is 15 amino acids long. Germline lookup yields CDR1 MNHNS and CDR2 SASEGT.

This clonotype has more than one count but fewer than ten. The rearrangement links TRBV29-1 to TRBJ2-7, with D possibly being TRBD1 or TRBD2 (5 bases each). Between the trimmed V and J ends, which lost 5 bases and 7 bases, there was a span of 9 bases. CDR3 length: 10 residues. Germline-derived CDR1 and CDR2 are SQVTM and ANQGSEA. The CDR3 spells CSVFGTEQYF. Written as DNA, the CDR3 is TGCAGCGTTTTTGGGACGGAGCAGTACTTC.

The V gene is TRBV20-1, the J gene TRBJ2-1; 11 bases align to TRBD2. The CDR3 runs to 15 residues. Losses at the gene ends were 1 base for V and 9 bases for J; bases not matched to a gene: 8. The germline V gene encodes CDR1 DFQATT and CDR2 SNEGSKA (reference sequence). The CDR3 coding sequence is TGCAGTGCTAGAGTTGTAGCGGGAGGGGCGGGTGAGCAGTTCTTC. Amino acid sequence: CSARVVAGGAGEQFF.

This clonotype showed up just a few times. The chain recombines TRBV5-6 with TRBJ2-5; D gene uncertain. The CDR3 is 14 residues long. Per germline, CDR1 SGHDT and CDR2 YYEEEE. V was shortened by 4 bases and J by 0 bases, with 10 bases between the two germline ends. The CDR3 DNA sequence: TGTGCCAGCAGCCCTACACTGTACCAAGAGACCCAGTACTTC. Translation gives CASSPTLYQETQYF.

This clonotype was detected many times. The CDR3 DNA sequence: TGTGCCAGCAGTAGGACTAGCTCGGGCTACGGTGAGCAGTTCTTC. Its translation is CASSRTSSGYGEQFF. V and J are TRBV12-3 or TRBV12-4 and TRBJ2-1; the match to TRBD2 covers 8 bases. This CDR3 contains 15 residues. Trimming removed 5 bases from V and 9 bases from J; junction bases left unmatched: 12.

This clonotype was picked up a small number of times. This rearrangement joins TRBV15 to TRBJ2-1; D is perhaps TRBD2 (6 bases). Germline-derived CDR1 and CDR2 are LNHNV and YYDKDF (reference sequence). The V gene lost 1 base and the J gene lost 8 bases, with 12 bases spanning the gap. The CDR3 has 14 amino acids. The CDR3 bases are TGTGCCACCAGCAGAGCCGGGCGGGGCCATGAGCAGTTCTTC. Translated: CATSRAGRGHEQFF. Drawing the rest from reference TRBV15 and TRBJ2-1, the complete variable domain is DAMVIQNPRYQVTQFGKPVTLSCSQTLNHNVMYWYQQKSSQAPKLLFHYYDKDFNNEADTPDNFQSRRPNTSFCFLDIRSPGLGDTAMYLCATSRAGRGHEQFFGPGTRLTVL.

There are a few counts of this clonotype. The chain carries TRBV7-2 and TRBJ2-7; D uncertain. V lost 6 bases and J 3 bases, leaving 12 bases between the germline ends. The germline V gene has CDR1 SGHTA and CDR2 FQGNSA. CDR3 size: 13 residues. CDR3 nucleotides: TGTGCCAGCAGTCCACCCGCCCACTACGAGCAGTACTTC. The encoded protein is CASSPPAHYEQYF. Variable domain in full (rest from reference TRBV7-2 and TRBJ2-7): GAGVSQSPSNKVTEKGKDVELRCDPISGHTALYWYRQSLGQGLEFLIYFQGNSAPDKSGLPSDRFSAERTGGSVSTLTIQRTQQEDSAVYLCASSPPAHYEQYFGPGTRLTVT.

There are many counts of this clonotype. The chain links TRBV29-1 to TRBJ2-7; 7 nucleotides line up with TRBD2. Trimming at V came to 6 bases and at J to 0 bases, leaving 8 bases not matched to a gene. Looked up from germline, CDR1 is SQVTM and CDR2 is ANQGSEA. The CDR3 is 14 residues long. The CDR3 loop reads CSVRGGSSSYEQYF. DNA of the CDR3: TGCAGCGTCCGCGGGGGTTCGAGCTCCTACGAGCAGTACTTC.

The chain carries TRBV14 and TRBJ1-2; a weak D match, TRBD1 (6 bases). Trimming removed 4 bases from V and 4 bases from J, with 10 bases in between. The germline gives CDR1 SGHDN, CDR2 FVKESK. The CDR3 has 13 amino acids. In nucleotides, the CDR3 is TGTGCCAGCAGCCTCATGGGGGCCTATGGCTACACCTTC. Its protein is CASSLMGAYGYTF.

This clonotype has at least ten counts. The CDR3 sequence is CSALSGGGSTDTQYF. The CDR3 DNA is TGCAGTGCTCTCTCGGGGGGTGGCAGCACAGATACGCAGTATTTT. This chain connects TRBV20-1 to TRBJ2-3; 7 bases are a match to TRBD2. The V gene end was trimmed by 5 bases and the J gene end by 0 bases; junction bases not matched to a gene: 8. CDR3 length equals 15 residues. Germline V CDR1 and CDR2: DFQATT, SNEGSKA (reference sequence).